The 13 T cell receptor beta chains presented below share a single source sample, sequenced in a study of T cells expressing NK-cell markers. From its re-call of the 5' RACE reads, TCRdb lists each CDR3 protein once, without DNA. The listing contains roughly 150,000 distinct CDR3 sequences. Sequences were obtained from blood T cells: a sorted CD56 or NKG2C T cell subset, CD4+ or CD8+ T cells, or bulk PBMC T cells (not recorded which). The source of these receptors is a woman aged 18-70 years in good health.

The V and J genes are TRBV4-2 and TRBJ2-2; with no DNA, the TCRdb D assignment of TRBD1 cannot be verified. The CDR3 has 17 amino acids. Germline CDR1 LGHNA, CDR2 YNFKEQ. CDR3 residues: CASRRDAGSANTGELFF.

The chain is built from TRBV11-2 and TRBJ2-2; TCRdb's D gene call, TRBD2, goes unchecked for lack of DNA. Germline CDR1 SGHAT, CDR2 FQNNGV. The CDR3 loop spans 15 amino acids. CDR3 residues: CASSTATSFTGELFF.

The rearrangement joins TRBV3-1 to TRBJ1-1. The CDR3 is 12 residues long. In germline, CDR1 is LGHDT, CDR2 YNNKEL (reference sequence). CDR3 loop: CASSQDLGIAFF. Using reference TRBV3-1 and TRBJ1-1 for the parts outside the CDR3, the full variable domain is DTAVSQTPKYLVTQMGNDKSIKCEQNLGHDTMYWYKQDSKKFLKIMFSYNNKELIINETVPNRFSPKSPDKAHLNLHINSLELGDSAVYFCASSQDLGIAFFGQGTRLTVV.

The rearrangement uses TRBV7-2 and TRBJ2-3. Germline V gives CDR1 SGHTA, CDR2 FQGNSA. The CDR3 is 14 residues long. The CDR3 protein is CASSLVAVTDTQYF.

The chain has TRBV29-1 and TRBJ2-5. Germline assignment: CDR1 SQVTM and CDR2 ANQGSEA. The CDR3 runs to 13 residues. The CDR3 spells CSVKTTPLETQYF.

The gene calls are TRBV12-3 or TRBV12-4 and TRBJ2-1; TCRdb's D call of TRBD2 is untestable without DNA. The CDR3 totals 17 residues. Here the CDR3 reads CASSLVGWTSGNNEQFF.

The chain carries TRBV5-1 and TRBJ2-1; TCRdb returns TRBD1, unconfirmable since there is no DNA. The CDR3 spans 15 residues. Germline assignment: CDR1 SGHRS and CDR2 YFSETQ. CDR3 sequence: CASSLGGPGINEQFF. Looking up the rest from reference TRBV5-1 and TRBJ2-1 gives the full variable domain: KAGVTQTPRYLIKTRGQQVTLSCSPISGHRSVSWYQQTPGQGLQFLFEYFSETQRNKGNFPGRFSGRQFSNSRSEMNVSTLELGDSALYLCASSLGGPGINEQFFGPGTRLTVL.

This chain links TRBV7-2 with TRBJ1-4; TCRdb gives TRBD1 as the D gene, but with no DNA this cannot be confirmed. Germline V gene lookup returns CDR1 SGHTA and CDR2 FQGNSA. The CDR3 is 15 amino acids. Here the CDR3 reads CASRDRGTGSEKLFF.

V is TRBV5-1 and J is TRBJ2-6. The length of the CDR3 is 15 residues. Germline V gene data show CDR1 as SGHRS and CDR2 as YFSETQ. The CDR3 region is CASIIDPSGANVLTF.

The chain links TRBV12-3 or TRBV12-4 to TRBJ2-5; without DNA, the TCRdb call of TRBD2 cannot be checked. This CDR3 has 15 residues. CDR3: CASSSYGTSEETQYF.

The rearrangement links TRBV6-5 to TRBJ1-1; without DNA, the TCRdb call of TRBD1 cannot be checked. The CDR3 is 14 residues long. The germline V gene encodes CDR1 MNHEY and CDR2 SVGAGI. CDR3 residues: CASSSPGQNTEAFF.

The chain employs TRBV2 and TRBJ2-1; TCRdb designates TRBD1, a call that cannot be tested without DNA. Germline-derived CDR1 and CDR2 are SNHLY and FYNNEI. This CDR3 is 13 amino acids long. The CDR3 protein is CASGGQISNEQFF.

CDR3 in amino acids: CASSSLSAGASYEQYF. The rearrangement links TRBV5-1 to TRBJ2-7; TCRdb calls TRBD1, which cannot be checked without DNA. From germline, CDR1 is SGHRS and CDR2 YFSETQ. This CDR3 is 16 amino acids long.